This entry describes one TCR beta chain. Original methodology: Amplification with reference gene primers provided the estimates of nucleated cell counts. Repertoires were generated with immunoSEQ multiplex PCR, while TCRdb's copy carries only in-frame clones and drops some. The V and J calls and clone size are taken from that table; D and trimming were inferred from the DNA. The repertoire includes about 170,000 clones, around nine tenths of them detected once, and more than 3% sits in the top ten. V was trimmed by 3 bases and J by 5 bases, leaving 7 bases between them. This CDR3 comprises 12 residues. Germline V CDR1 and CDR2: SGHAT, FQNNGV. This sample was taken from a study of blood T cell repertoires in COVID-19. Study in general: Specimens from acute and convalescent COVID-19 originated in the United States, Italy and Spain. The analysed material was cDNA or gDNA that came from T cells, B-cell-depleted T cells, or PBMCs.

The genes are TRBV11-2 and TRBJ2-5, with D hard to call. Input material: peripheral blood. The source is a man in his 70s with acute or convalescent COVID-19. CDR3 nucleotides: TGTGCCAGCAGCTTTAGCCTGGAGACCCAGTACTTC. This sequence encodes CASSFSLETQYF.